These 30 T cell receptor beta chains originate from one sample sequenced in a study of cytomegalovirus exposure and HLA in healthy donors. PCR employed 60 Vbeta and 13 Jbeta primers. Produced via immunoSEQ multiplex PCR; TCRdb's table is partial and in-frame only. The repertoire holds 180,000 or so clones, with 70% to 90% as singletons. Sample: PBMCs. All receptors derive from a woman in her late teens or twenties in good health and CMV-seronegative.

This clone was picked up one time. V gene TRBV15 combines with J gene TRBJ1-4, with D unresolved. Trimming left V 8 bases short and J 4 bases short, with 20 bases between. The CDR3 is 16 residues long. Looked up from germline, CDR1 is LNHNV and CDR2 is YYDKDF (reference sequence). CDR3 sequence reads: CATEAVGRRSNEKLFF. The DNA of the CDR3 is TGTGCCACCGAGGCTGTCGGAAGACGGAGTAATGAAAAACTGTTTTTT.

The chain is built from TRBV28 and TRBJ1-5; 7 positions match TRBD1. The CDR3 spans 16 residues. The germline V gene encodes CDR1 MDHEN and CDR2 SYDVKM. The junction had 16 bases not matched to a gene; V was cut back by 10 bases and J by 4 bases. The DNA of the CDR3 is TGTGCCACCTTTACTTCTATTGGACAGGCAAATCAGCCCCAGCATTTT. Translated, it gives CATFTSIGQANQPQHF.

As concerns this clone: Other DNA sequences from this sample encode an identical CDR3 as well. The rearrangement joins TRBV19 to TRBJ2-3; tentative D call: TRBD2 (5 bases). V was shortened by 5 bases and J by 2 bases, with 11 bases between the two germline ends. There are 14 residues in the CDR3. Germline-derived CDR1 and CDR2 are LNHDA and SQIVND (reference sequence). DNA of the CDR3: TGTGCCAGTAGTCCCGGACTCTACACAGATACGCAGTATTTT. This sequence encodes CASSPGLYTDTQYF. The full variable domain, with the rest looked up from reference TRBV19 and TRBJ2-3, is DGGITQSPKYLFRKEGQNVTLSCEQNLNHDAMYWYRQDPGQGLRLIYYSQIVNDFQKGDIAEGYSVSREKKESFPLTVTSAQKNPTAFYLCASSPGLYTDTQYFGPGTRLTVL.

The chain is built from TRBV5-1 and TRBJ2-3; D is unclear. Per the germline V gene, CDR1 is SGHRS and CDR2 is YFSETQ. The V gene lost 0 bases and the J gene lost 0 bases, with 11 bases spanning the gap. CDR3 size: 16 residues. The CDR3 here is CASSLVGDSSTDTQYF. CDR3 bases: TGCGCCAGCAGCTTGGTGGGCGATTCTAGCACAGATACGCAGTATTTT.

The chain links TRBV30 to TRBJ2-1; 12 positions match TRBD1. This CDR3 has 16 residues. CDR1 GTSNPN and CDR2 SVGIG come from the germline V gene (reference sequence). J gave up 8 bases and V 3 bases, and 11 bases lay outside the gene matches. As DNA, the CDR3 is TGTGCCTGGAGGGCCGGGACAGGGGGCTTATTGGATGAGCAGTTCTTC. The encoded protein is CAWRAGTGGLLDEQFF.

The J gene is TRBJ2-1, the V gene TRBV11-2; 9 nucleotides align to TRBD1. This CDR3 spans 15 amino acids. CDR1 SGHAT and CDR2 FQNNGV come from the germline V gene. V shed 4 bases and J 7 bases; nucleotides not matched to a gene: 8. This CDR3 is CASSSSGTGRNEQFF. The CDR3 region has the DNA TGTGCCAGCAGCTCGTCCGGGACAGGGAGGAATGAGCAGTTCTTC.

The rearrangement links TRBV7-3 to TRBJ2-1, with 10 bases fitting TRBD2. Per the germline V gene, CDR1 is SGHTA and CDR2 is FQGTGA. V dropped 4 bases and J dropped 4; count of bases not matched to a gene: 4. The CDR3 length is 15 residues. CDR3 protein: CASSSSGSLYNEQFF. The CDR3 bases are TGTGCCAGCAGCTCTAGCGGGAGTTTGTACAATGAGCAGTTCTTC.

CDR3 coding DNA: TGTGCCAGCAGCTTTAAAACCGCTACCGAGCAGTACTTC. It is translated as CASSFKTATEQYF. This chain joins TRBV7-2 and TRBJ2-7; D is unclear. The germline V gene has CDR1 SGHTA and CDR2 FQGNSA. Trimming cost V 3 bases and J 6 bases, with 12 bases left between them. The CDR3 loop spans 13 amino acids.

The V gene is TRBV4-1, the J gene TRBJ2-7; 8 positions agree with TRBD1. The CDR3 runs 14 residues. CDR1 is MGHRA and CDR2 is YSYEKL in the germline V gene. Trimming removed 4 bases from V and 4 bases from J; junction bases left unmatched: 6. The CDR3 DNA is TGCGCCAGCAGCCCCCGGACAGGGAAGTACGAGCAGTACTTC. This encodes CASSPRTGKYEQYF.

The chain combines TRBV5-1 with TRBJ2-1, with 9 bases lining up with TRBD2. J gave up 6 bases and V 1 base, and 5 bases lay outside the gene matches. CDR3 length equals 15 residues. CDR1 and CDR2 from the germline V gene are SGHRS and YFSETQ. The CDR3 coding sequence is TGCGCCAGCAGCTTGACTAGCGGGTTCCTCAATGAGCAGTTCTTC. This encodes CASSLTSGFLNEQFF.

The chain joins TRBV28 to TRBJ1-5; no clear D gene. This CDR3 spans 14 amino acids. Germline assignment: CDR1 MDHEN and CDR2 SYDVKM. Trimming pared 5 bases from V and 7 bases from J, leaving 15 bases between. The CDR3 region is CASSPRRGWQPQHF. In nucleotides, the CDR3 is TGTGCCAGCAGTCCTAGGCGAGGTTGGCAGCCCCAGCATTTT.

Written as DNA, the CDR3 is TGTGCCAGCAGTTTGGGCGGGCTAGTTTGGGTTGAGCAGTTCTTC. It is translated as CASSLGGLVWVEQFF. The chain couples TRBV28 to TRBJ2-1; D may be TRBD2 (5 bases). The CDR3 is 15 amino acids. The germline V and J ends were trimmed by 3 bases and 9 bases, with 18 bases remaining between them. From germline, CDR1 is MDHEN and CDR2 SYDVKM.

CDR3 bases: TGTGCCAGCAGCGTGGGGAGGAATCAGCCCCAGCATTTT. It is translated as CASSVGRNQPQHF. The chain couples TRBV9 to TRBJ1-5; no clear D. Germline values: CDR1 SGDLS, CDR2 YYNGEE. CDR3 length equals 13 residues. Deletions cut 2 bases from V and 4 bases from J, with 7 bases between.

This chain joins TRBV14 and TRBJ1-1; perhaps TRBD1 as D (5 bases). V was pared by 4 bases and J by 2 bases, with 14 bases between. The length of the CDR3 is 15 residues. CDR1 is SGHDN and CDR2 is FVKESK in the germline V gene. CDR3 nucleotides: TGTGCCAGCAGCCGGGGCCAGACAATTAACACTGAAGCTTTCTTT. It encodes CASSRGQTINTEAFF.

The rearrangement links TRBV7-2 to TRBJ1-1; TRBD1 matches at 10 bases. J gave up 8 bases and V 4 bases, and 10 bases lay outside the gene matches. The CDR3 loop spans 15 amino acids. Germline V gene sequence: CDR1 SGHTA, CDR2 FQGNSA. The CDR3 sequence: CASSSAIRQGAEAFF. The CDR3 bases are TGTGCCAGCAGCTCCGCTATAAGACAGGGGGCGGAAGCTTTCTTT.

The chain carries TRBV6-1 and TRBJ2-1, with TRBD1 matching 8 bases. The CDR3 is 14 amino acids. Looked up from germline, CDR1 is MNHNS and CDR2 is SASEGT. With V trimmed by 4 bases and J by 5 bases, 4 bases remained unmatched. The CDR3 DNA reads TGTGCCAGCAGTGTAGAGGACAGGGACAATGAGCAGTTCTTC. It yields the protein CASSVEDRDNEQFF.

V gene TRBV6-5 combines with J gene TRBJ2-3, with a possible D match to TRBD2 (5 bases). This CDR3 comprises 13 residues. Germline assignment: CDR1 MNHEY and CDR2 SVGAGI. V gave up 4 bases and J gave up 6 bases, with 11 bases separating them. In nucleotides, the CDR3 is TGTGCCAGCAGTTCAGGACGGAGGGATACGCAGTATTTT. Protein product: CASSSGRRDTQYF.

J is TRBJ2-1 and V is TRBV5-1, with D perhaps matching TRBD2 (5 bases). Trimming removed 0 bases at V and 5 bases at J, with 9 bases between. The germline V gene has CDR1 SGHRS and CDR2 YFSETQ. This CDR3 has 14 amino acids. Written as DNA, the CDR3 is TGCGCCAGCAGCTTGGCGCCGGGGAACAATGAGCAGTTCTTC. Amino acids: CASSLAPGNNEQFF.

This clone was recorded only once. The chain combines TRBV29-1 with TRBJ2-1, with 9 nucleotides matching TRBD2. CDR3 length equals 21 residues. Germline V gene data show CDR1 as SQVTM and CDR2 as ANQGSEA. The V and J ends lost 2 bases and 4 bases, in that order; junction bases with no gene match: 24. The CDR3: CSVEYTTGLAGFLGRYNEQFF. DNA of the CDR3: TGCAGCGTTGAATATACAACCGGGCTAGCGGGATTTTTGGGCCGGTACAATGAGCAGTTCTTC.

Only one count was recorded for this clone. The gene calls are TRBV5-6 and TRBJ1-2; 8 positions match TRBD1. V was clipped by 0 bases and J by 2 bases; unmatched bases: 6. This CDR3 region has 16 residues. CDR1 is SGHDT and CDR2 is YYEEEE in the germline V gene. CDR3 sequence reads: CASSLEGQGANYGYTF. The CDR3 DNA reads as TGTGCCAGCAGCTTGGAGGGGCAGGGGGCGAACTATGGCTACACCTTC. Together with reference TRBV5-6 and TRBJ1-2, the CDR3 gives the full variable domain: DAGVTQSPTHLIKTRGQQVTLRCSPKSGHDTVSWYQQALGQGPQFIFQYYEEEERQRGNFPDRFSGHQFPNYSSELNVNALLLGDSALYLCASSLEGQGANYGYTFGSGTRLTVV.

The rearrangement uses TRBV27 and TRBJ2-3; 10 nucleotides agree with TRBD2. The junction had 8 bases not matched to a gene; V was cut back by 5 bases and J by 3 bases. Germline V gives CDR1 MNHEY, CDR2 SMNVEV (reference sequence). The CDR3 loop spans 16 amino acids. CDR3: CASSHSSGRGTDTQYF. In nucleotides, the CDR3 is TGTGCCAGCAGTCACTCTAGCGGGAGAGGAACAGATACGCAGTATTTT.

The rearrangement uses TRBV7-9 and TRBJ2-3, with D uncertain. V was clipped by 9 bases and J by 3 bases, with 4 bases between them. CDR1 SEHNR and CDR2 FQNEAQ come from the germline V gene (reference sequence). The length of the CDR3 is 10 residues. CDR3 bases: TGTGCCAGTTCAACAGATACGCAGTATTTT. This translates into CASSTDTQYF.

V usage is TRBV19 and J usage is TRBJ2-1; D is ambiguous. This CDR3 contains 16 residues. V was clipped by 3 bases and J by 3 bases, with 15 bases between them. Germline V lookup: CDR1 LNHDA, CDR2 SQIVND (reference sequence). For the CDR3, the DNA is TGTGCCAGTAGTATCTCGGGTGTTGGCCTCTACAATGAGCAGTTCTTC. Translated: CASSISGVGLYNEQFF.

The chain carries TRBV5-1 and TRBJ2-1, with 8 bases aligning to TRBD2. The V and J ends lost 0 bases and 5 bases, in that order; junction bases with no gene match: 7. Germline CDR1 SGHRS, CDR2 YFSETQ. The CDR3 runs 16 residues. DNA of the CDR3: TGCGCCAGCAGCTTGGGTCTCCGGGAGGGGAACAATGAGCAGTTCTTC. Translated, it gives CASSLGLREGNNEQFF.

The chain couples TRBV6-1 to TRBJ2-7; tentatively, D is TRBD1 (5 bases). Trimming cost V 8 bases and J 0 bases, with 17 bases left between them. Per germline, CDR1 MNHNS and CDR2 SASEGT. This CDR3 has 15 amino acids. CDR3 coding DNA: TGTGCCAGCCGGAAGGCCAATGGGGCCTCCTACGAGCAGTACTTC. Its protein product is CASRKANGASYEQYF.

V usage is TRBV2 and J usage is TRBJ1-1; TRBD1 matches at 7 bases. Germline CDR1 reads SNHLY; CDR2 reads FYNNEI. The CDR3 contains 14 residues. V lost 6 bases and J lost 0; bases outside the gene matches: 4. CDR3 protein: CASRRDSLNTEAFF. The CDR3 nucleotides read TGTGCCAGCAGGCGGGACAGCCTGAACACTGAAGCTTTCTTT.

This chain connects TRBV4-1 to TRBJ2-1; TRBD1 matches 10 bases. V trimming: 4 bases; J trimming: 6 bases; junction bases outside the gene matches: 9. This CDR3 is built from 16 residues. Germline values: CDR1 MGHRA, CDR2 YSYEKL. DNA of the CDR3: TGCGCCAGCAGCCGCGGAGGGACAGGGGAGGGCAATGAGCAGTTCTTC. This translates into CASSRGGTGEGNEQFF.

J is TRBJ2-5 and V is TRBV13, with a tentative D call TRBD1 (5 bases). The DNA end is a closer match to TRBJ2-7, so the J assignment may be wrong. The CDR3 consists of 16 residues. The V gene's germline CDR1 is PRHDT and CDR2 FYEKMQ (reference sequence). In DNA form, the CDR3 reads TGTGCCAGCAGCTCGACCTACGGACACGGCTCGGGCGAGCAGTACTTC. Its translation: CASSSTYGHGSGEQYF.

The rearrangement joins TRBV4-1 to TRBJ1-4; D call uncertain. The CDR3 has 18 residues. The V end lost 1 base, the J end lost 0 bases, and 15 bases lay between the germline ends. Germline CDR1 is MGHRA and CDR2 is YSYEKL. CDR3 bases: TGCGCCAGCAGCCAAGGGGCCCCTCTCCCCTCAACTAATGAAAAACTGTTTTTT. Its protein is CASSQGAPLPSTNEKLFF.

The genes are TRBV6-6 and TRBJ2-1; 8 bases align to TRBD1. Germline V CDR1 and CDR2: MNHNY, SVGAGI (reference sequence). The V segment lost 6 bases and the J segment 4 bases; nucleotides outside the gene matches: 8. This CDR3 spans 15 amino acids. CDR3 sequence reads: CASRTAGQVYNEQFF. CDR3 DNA: TGTGCCAGCAGAACGGCGGGACAGGTGTACAATGAGCAGTTCTTC.